This T cell receptor beta chain was recovered during a study of Ad26.COV2.S vaccination and SARS-CoV-2 variants. Across the whole study: Of the COV1001 trial arms, the Ad26.COV2.S arm included the donor.

TCRdb's copy holds only in-frame clones and misses some; the assay was immunoSEQ multiplex PCR. The sample includes 350,000 to 550,000 clones, 89% of them seen just once. Treatment described: about 20 received Ad26.COV2.S at low or high dose, single or two shots; several received placebo; per-sample allocation not given. Repertoires come from day 63 after the first vaccine or placebo injection. Vaccine was an Ad26 vector expressing Wuhan-strain SARS-CoV-2 spike. Study-level findings and limits: A substantial breadth of spike-specific CD8+ and CD4+ T cell responses after vaccination has been reported.

For this clone: Its antigen is unknown.

CDR3 size: 10 residues. Germline loops: CDR1 MNHNS, CDR2 SASEGT. The V gene lost 3 bases and the J gene lost 7 bases, with 3 bases spanning the gap. This material consisted of peripheral blood, taken in a trial of Ad26.COV2.S vaccine versus placebo. This chain links TRBV6-1 with TRBJ1-2; D uncertain. The receptor's source is a person aged 18 to 59 who received the Ad26.COV2.S COVID-19 vaccine or a placebo. CDR3: CASSEIGYTF. The CDR3 DNA sequence: TGTGCCAGCAGTGAGATTGGCTACACCTTC.